This is a list of T cell receptor beta chains from one sample in a study of identifying expanded T cells in peripheral blood. Sequencing used immunoSEQ multiplex PCR; TCRdb keeps in-frame clones, though not all of them. Among over 85,000 clones listed, approximately 88% were seen once. The sequenced material came from blood. Receptor source: a person between 18 and 75 years old in good health. CDR3s include the opening cysteine and the closing phenylalanine or tryptophan. D genes are given only for firm matches. Clone size, where shown, is once, few, many, or a class for clones that have expanded.

D: TRBD1
J: TRBJ2-1
size: once
V: TRBV14
CDR3: CASSHSTGGYNEQFF
DNA: TGTGCCAGCAGCCATTCCACAGGGGGTTACAATGAGCAGTTCTTC

D: .
J: TRBJ1-1
size: .
V: TRBV5-1
CDR3: CASSLSPQGLSTEAFF
DNA: TGCGCCAGCAGCTTGTCCCCACAGGGACTGAGCACTGAAGCTTTCTTT

D: .
J: TRBJ2-6
size: .
V: TRBV29-1
CDR3: CSVLFGLAGANVLTF
DNA: TGCAGCGTCCTTTTTGGCCTAGCTGGGGCCAACGTCCTGACTTTC

D: .
J: TRBJ1-4
size: .
V: TRBV6-5
CDR3: CASSSRGVNEKLFF
DNA: TGTGCCAGCAGTTCGAGGGGGGTTAATGAAAAACTGTTTTTT

D: TRBD2
J: TRBJ2-1
size: .
V: TRBV5-4
CDR3: CASSLGPTSGVKDEQFF
DNA: TGTGCCAGCAGCTTGGGGCCTACTAGCGGGGTAAAGGATGAGCAGTTCTTC

D: .
J: TRBJ2-4
size: .
V: TRBV30
CDR3: CAWSRLGLLAKNIQYF
DNA: TGTGCCTGGAGTCGGCTGGGCCTATTAGCCAAAAACATTCAGTACTTC

D: .
J: TRBJ1-2
size: .
V: TRBV28
CDR3: CASSSLGAAFPYGYTF
DNA: TGTGCCAGCAGTTCCTTGGGGGCCGCATTCCCCTATGGCTACACCTTC

D: TRBD1
J: TRBJ1-6
size: .
V: TRBV5-1
CDR3: CASSRHRGENNSPLHF
DNA: TGCGCCAGCAGCCGACACAGGGGTGAGAATAATTCACCCCTCCACTTT

D: .
J: TRBJ1-1
size: .
V: TRBV2
CDR3: CASSEPTTSTEAFF
DNA: TGTGCCAGCAGTGAACCGACAACTTCCACTGAAGCTTTCTTT

D: .
J: TRBJ2-1
size: .
V: TRBV7-3
CDR3: CASSRRTVSDEQFF
DNA: TGTGCCAGCAGCAGAAGGACAGTAAGCGATGAGCAGTTCTTC

D: TRBD1
J: TRBJ1-6
size: .
V: TRBV4-3
CDR3: CASSQNQGARSPLHF
DNA: TGCGCCAGCAGCCAGAACCAGGGGGCTCGTTCACCCCTCCACTTT

D: .
J: TRBJ2-3
size: .
V: TRBV5-5
CDR3: CASSVQSDTQYF
DNA: TGTGCCAGCAGCGTTCAATCAGATACGCAGTATTTT

D: .
J: TRBJ1-1
size: .
V: TRBV14
CDR3: CASSQVYGGQNTEAFF
DNA: TGTGCCAGCAGCCAAGTGTATGGAGGACAGAACACTGAAGCTTTCTTT

D: .
J: TRBJ2-5
size: .
V: TRBV11-2
CDR3: CASSLVAGKETQYF
DNA: TGTGCCAGCAGCTTAGTTGCGGGGAAAGAGACCCAGTACTTC

D: TRBD1
J: TRBJ1-1
size: .
V: TRBV6-5
CDR3: CASTADRLNTEAFF
DNA: TGTGCCAGCACCGCGGACAGGTTGAACACTGAAGCTTTCTTT

D: .
J: TRBJ2-3
size: .
V: TRBV5-1
CDR3: CASSLVSGTDTQYF
DNA: TGCGCCAGCAGTTTAGTGTCTGGCACAGATACGCAGTATTTT

D: TRBD1
J: TRBJ2-7
size: .
V: TRBV27
CDR3: CASSLGGTGDSSYEQYF
DNA: TGTGCCAGCAGTTTGGGCGGGACAGGGGATAGCTCCTACGAGCAGTACTTC

D: .
J: TRBJ2-7
size: .
V: TRBV2
CDR3: CASSDFGTTYEQYF
DNA: TGTGCCAGCAGTGATTTTGGGACAACCTACGAGCAGTACTTC

D: .
J: TRBJ2-2
size: .
V: TRBV5-1
CDR3: CASSPEGDTLVGELFF
DNA: TGCGCCAGCAGCCCCGAGGGGGACACCCTTGTCGGGGAGCTGTTTTTT

D: .
J: TRBJ2-1
size: .
V: TRBV18
CDR3: CASSPGTGDNEQFF
DNA: TGTGCCAGCTCACCCGGGACTGGTGACAATGAGCAGTTCTTC

D: .
J: TRBJ2-1
size: .
V: TRBV6-4
CDR3: CASSAQGSGEQFF
DNA: TGTGCCAGCAGCGCTCAGGGCTCCGGAGAGCAGTTCTTC

D: .
J: TRBJ2-1
size: .
V: TRBV29-1
CDR3: CSGKQRQGYNEQFF
DNA: TGCAGCGGAAAACAGCGCCAAGGCTACAATGAGCAGTTCTTC

D: .
J: TRBJ2-7
size: .
V: TRBV7-9
CDR3: CASSLVPDRTYEQYF
DNA: TGTGCCAGCAGCTTAGTCCCCGACAGGACCTACGAGCAGTACTTC

D: .
J: TRBJ1-5
size: .
V: TRBV27
CDR3: CASSPRWGWDQPQHF
DNA: TGTGCCAGCAGTCCCCGGTGGGGTTGGGATCAGCCCCAGCATTTT

D: .
J: TRBJ2-6
size: .
V: TRBV6-1
CDR3: CASSPLPSGANVLTF
DNA: TGTGCCAGCAGTCCCCTCCCCTCTGGGGCCAACGTCCTGACTTTC

D: TRBD2
J: TRBJ2-5
size: once
V: TRBV5-1
CDR3: CASSRGLAGPQETQYF
DNA: TGCGCCAGCAGCCGGGGACTAGCGGGACCCCAAGAGACCCAGTACTTC

D: TRBD1
J: TRBJ1-1
size: .
V: TRBV9
CDR3: CASSVRDSIGTEAFF
DNA: TGTGCCAGCAGCGTACGGGACAGCATCGGCACTGAAGCTTTCTTT

D: .
J: TRBJ1-1
size: .
V: TRBV5-1
CDR3: CASSLREFGTEAFF
DNA: TGCGCCAGCTCTCTAAGGGAGTTTGGCACTGAAGCTTTCTTT

D: .
J: TRBJ1-5
size: few
V: TRBV9
CDR3: CASSPWGTVNQPQHF
DNA: TGTGCCAGCAGCCCGTGGGGGACGGTCAATCAGCCCCAGCATTTT

D: .
J: TRBJ1-5
size: .
V: TRBV19
CDR3: CASSAQNSNQPQHF
DNA: TGTGCCAGTAGTGCTCAGAATAGCAATCAGCCCCAGCATTTT

D: .
J: TRBJ2-1
size: .
V: TRBV28
CDR3: CASRGGFAPNEQFF
DNA: TGTGCCAGCAGGGGAGGCTTCGCCCCAAATGAGCAGTTCTTC

D: TRBD1
J: TRBJ2-5
size: once
V: TRBV5-1
CDR3: CASTQGTGVRETQYF
DNA: TGCGCCAGCACACAGGGGACAGGGGTACGAGAGACCCAGTACTTC

D: TRBD1
J: TRBJ1-5
size: .
V: TRBV7-9
CDR3: CASSSGGQPQHF
DNA: TGTGCCAGCAGCTCAGGGGGCCAGCCCCAGCATTTT

D: .
J: TRBJ2-7
size: .
V: TRBV5-6
CDR3: CASSLFQELSYEQYF
DNA: TGTGCCAGCAGCCTCTTTCAGGAGTTATCCTACGAGCAGTACTTC

D: .
J: TRBJ2-2
size: .
V: TRBV6-4
CDR3: CASRATNTGELFF
DNA: TGTGCCAGCAGAGCTACTAACACCGGGGAGCTGTTTTTT

D: TRBD1
J: TRBJ1-1
size: once
V: TRBV9
CDR3: CASSVAPGQGEVAFF
DNA: TGTGCCAGCAGCGTAGCTCCCGGACAGGGAGAGGTTGCTTTCTTT

D: .
J: TRBJ2-3
size: .
V: TRBV5-6
CDR3: CASSFWQEGTDTQYF
DNA: TGTGCCAGCAGCTTCTGGCAGGAGGGCACAGATACGCAGTATTTT

D: TRBD1
J: TRBJ1-1
size: .
V: TRBV7-2
CDR3: CASSLGQGNTEAFF
DNA: TGTGCCAGCAGCTTAGGACAGGGGAACACTGAAGCTTTCTTT

D: TRBD1
J: TRBJ1-2
size: .
V: TRBV7-9
CDR3: CASSLGGDRGLGYTF
DNA: TGTGCCAGCAGCTTAGGTGGGGACAGGGGGCTCGGCTACACCTTC

D: TRBD2
J: TRBJ2-7
size: .
V: TRBV28
CDR3: CASRSSGYEQYF
DNA: TGTGCCAGCAGGTCTAGCGGCTACGAGCAGTACTTC

D: .
J: TRBJ1-1
size: .
V: TRBV19
CDR3: CASSIGSTLGEAFF
DNA: TGTGCCAGTAGTATTGGATCTACATTGGGTGAAGCTTTCTTT

D: TRBD1
J: TRBJ1-2
size: .
V: TRBV6-1
CDR3: CASTVGTGGYGYTF
DNA: TGTGCCAGCACGGTTGGGACAGGGGGATATGGCTACACCTTC

D: .
J: TRBJ1-2
size: .
V: TRBV4-2
CDR3: CASSQERFPVVKHF
DNA: TGTGCCAGCAGCCAAGAGCGTTTTCCTGTCGTAAAGCACTTC

D: TRBD1
J: TRBJ1-2
size: once
V: TRBV5-1
CDR3: CASRRKTGPVEISPGYTF
DNA: TGCGCCAGCAGACGGAAGACAGGGCCGGTCGAAATATCTCCGGGCTACACCTTC

D: .
J: TRBJ1-3
size: .
V: TRBV30
CDR3: CAWSGASTRSGNTIYF
DNA: TGTGCCTGGAGTGGGGCTTCGACAAGGTCTGGAAACACCATATATTTT

D: TRBD1
J: TRBJ1-1
size: .
V: TRBV5-4
CDR3: CASSPTGGLEAFF
DNA: TGTGCCAGCAGCCCCACAGGGGGACTAGAAGCTTTCTTT

D: TRBD1
J: TRBJ2-3
size: .
V: TRBV18
CDR3: CASSPYPAGQGTDTQYF
DNA: TGTGCCAGCTCACCATACCCGGCGGGACAGGGGACAGATACGCAGTATTTT

D: .
J: TRBJ1-2
size: once
V: TRBV28
CDR3: CASRSRAGVYGYTF
DNA: TGTGCCAGCAGGTCCCGTGCAGGAGTCTATGGCTACACCTTC

D: TRBD1
J: TRBJ1-5
size: few
V: TRBV29-1
CDR3: CSVASDRADQPQHF
DNA: TGCAGCGTCGCCTCTGACAGGGCCGATCAGCCCCAGCATTTT

D: .
J: TRBJ2-7
size: .
V: TRBV27
CDR3: CASSPRVLRIYEQYF
DNA: TGTGCCAGCAGTCCACGGGTCTTAAGGATATACGAGCAGTACTTC

D: .
J: TRBJ1-5
size: .
V: TRBV6-1
CDR3: CASSLKVDQPQHF
DNA: TGTGCCAGCAGCCTTAAAGTCGATCAGCCCCAGCATTTT

D: .
J: TRBJ2-3
size: .
V: TRBV5-1
CDR3: CASGWADSTDTQYF
DNA: TGCGCCAGCGGGTGGGCAGATAGCACAGATACGCAGTATTTT